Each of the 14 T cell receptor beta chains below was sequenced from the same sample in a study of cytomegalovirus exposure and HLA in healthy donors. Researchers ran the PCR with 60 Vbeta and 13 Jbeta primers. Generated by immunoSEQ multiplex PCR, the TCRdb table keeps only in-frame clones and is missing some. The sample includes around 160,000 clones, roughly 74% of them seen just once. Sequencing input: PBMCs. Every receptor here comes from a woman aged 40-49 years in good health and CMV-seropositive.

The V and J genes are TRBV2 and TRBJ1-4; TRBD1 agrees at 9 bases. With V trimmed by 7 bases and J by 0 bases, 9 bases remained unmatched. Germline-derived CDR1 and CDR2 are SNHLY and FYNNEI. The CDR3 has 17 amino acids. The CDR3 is CASNRDRASATNEKLFF. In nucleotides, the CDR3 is TGTGCCAGCAACCGGGACAGGGCCTCGGCAACTAATGAAAAACTGTTTTTT.

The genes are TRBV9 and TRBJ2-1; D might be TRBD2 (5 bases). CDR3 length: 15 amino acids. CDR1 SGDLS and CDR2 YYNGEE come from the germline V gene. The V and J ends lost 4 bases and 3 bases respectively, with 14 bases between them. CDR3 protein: CASSPVAKGYNEQFF. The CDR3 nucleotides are TGTGCCAGCAGCCCCGTAGCGAAGGGCTACAATGAGCAGTTCTTC.

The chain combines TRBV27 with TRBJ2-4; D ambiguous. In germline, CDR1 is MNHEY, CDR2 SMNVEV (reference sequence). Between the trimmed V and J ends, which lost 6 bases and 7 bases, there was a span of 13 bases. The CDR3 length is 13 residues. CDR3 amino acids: CASRSFAGNIQYF. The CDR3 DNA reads TGTGCCAGCAGGTCCTTTGCCGGGAACATTCAGTACTTC.

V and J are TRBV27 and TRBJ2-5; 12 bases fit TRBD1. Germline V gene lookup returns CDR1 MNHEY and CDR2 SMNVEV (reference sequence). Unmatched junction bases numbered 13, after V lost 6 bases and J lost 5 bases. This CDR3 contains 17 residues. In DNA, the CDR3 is TGTGCCAGCAGAAAGGGACAGGGGGCGATCGGGAGTGAGACCCAGTACTTC. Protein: CASRKGQGAIGSETQYF.

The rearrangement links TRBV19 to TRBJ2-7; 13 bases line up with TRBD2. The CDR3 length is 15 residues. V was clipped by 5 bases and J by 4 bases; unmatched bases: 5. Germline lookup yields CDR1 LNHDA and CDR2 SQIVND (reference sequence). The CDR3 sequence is CASSAWTSGSYEQYF. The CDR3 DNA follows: TGTGCCAGTAGTGCGTGGACTAGCGGGAGTTACGAGCAGTACTTC. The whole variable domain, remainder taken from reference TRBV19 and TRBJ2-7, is DGGITQSPKYLFRKEGQNVTLSCEQNLNHDAMYWYRQDPGQGLRLIYYSQIVNDFQKGDIAEGYSVSREKKESFPLTVTSAQKNPTAFYLCASSAWTSGSYEQYFGPGTRLTVT.

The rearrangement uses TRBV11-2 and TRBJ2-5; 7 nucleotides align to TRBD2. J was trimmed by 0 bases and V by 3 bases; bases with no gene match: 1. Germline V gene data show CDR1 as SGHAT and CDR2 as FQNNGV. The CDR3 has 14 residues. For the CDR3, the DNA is TGTGCCAGCAGCTTGGGGAGGGACCAAGAGACCCAGTACTTC. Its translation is CASSLGRDQETQYF.

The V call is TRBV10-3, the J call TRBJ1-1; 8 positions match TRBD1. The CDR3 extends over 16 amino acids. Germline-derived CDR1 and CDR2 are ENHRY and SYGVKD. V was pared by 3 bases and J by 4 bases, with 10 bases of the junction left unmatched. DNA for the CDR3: TGTGCCATCAGTGAACCTCTCGGGACAGGTTCCACTGAAGCTTTCTTT. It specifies CAISEPLGTGSTEAFF.

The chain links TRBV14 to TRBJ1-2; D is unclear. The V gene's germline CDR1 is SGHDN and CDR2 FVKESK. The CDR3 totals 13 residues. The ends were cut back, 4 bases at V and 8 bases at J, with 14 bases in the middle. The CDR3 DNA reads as TGTGCCAGCAGCCGACGGGAAGGCGGGGGCTACACCTTC. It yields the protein CASSRREGGGYTF.

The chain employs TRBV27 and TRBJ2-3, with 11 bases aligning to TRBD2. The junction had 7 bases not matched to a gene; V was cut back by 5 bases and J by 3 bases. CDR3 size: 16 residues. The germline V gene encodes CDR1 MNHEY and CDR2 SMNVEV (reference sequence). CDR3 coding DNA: TGTGCCAGCAGTCCGATAGCGGGAGGGCCGACAGATACGCAGTATTTT. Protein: CASSPIAGGPTDTQYF.

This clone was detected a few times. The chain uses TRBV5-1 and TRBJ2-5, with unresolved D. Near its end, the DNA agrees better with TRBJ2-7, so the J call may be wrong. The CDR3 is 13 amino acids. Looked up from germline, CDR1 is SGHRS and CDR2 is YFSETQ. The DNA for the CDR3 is TGCGCCAGCAGCCCAAGCGAGCAATACGAGCAGTACTTC. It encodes CASSPSEQYEQYF.

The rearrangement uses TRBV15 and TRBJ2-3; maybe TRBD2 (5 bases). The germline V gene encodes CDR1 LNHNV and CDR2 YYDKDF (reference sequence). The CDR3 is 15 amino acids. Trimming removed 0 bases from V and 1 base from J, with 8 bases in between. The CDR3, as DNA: TGTGCCACCAGCAGAGATCAGAGGGGCACAGATACGCAGTATTTT. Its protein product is CATSRDQRGTDTQYF.

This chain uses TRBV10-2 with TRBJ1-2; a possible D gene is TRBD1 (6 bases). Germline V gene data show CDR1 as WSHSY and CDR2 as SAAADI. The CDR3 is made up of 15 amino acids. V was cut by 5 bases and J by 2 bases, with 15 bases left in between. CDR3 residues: CASSYRTDSNYGYTF. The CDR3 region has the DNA TGCGCCAGCAGTTACAGGACAGACTCCAACTATGGCTACACCTTC.

CDR3 residues: CSVDIGTSGTGELFF. The CDR3 coding sequence is TGCAGCGTTGACATCGGGACTAGCGGGACCGGGGAGCTGTTTTTT. This chain uses TRBV29-1 with TRBJ2-2, with 12 nucleotides matching TRBD2. CDR1 and CDR2 from the germline V gene are SQVTM and ANQGSEA. The CDR3 runs 15 residues. Trimming cost V 3 bases and J 5 bases; bases outside gene matches: 4.

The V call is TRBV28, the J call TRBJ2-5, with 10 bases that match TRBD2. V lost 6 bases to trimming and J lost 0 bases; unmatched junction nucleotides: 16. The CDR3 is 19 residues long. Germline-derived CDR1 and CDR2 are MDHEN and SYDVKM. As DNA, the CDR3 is TGTGCCAGCAGGAAACCAACCAAAGAGACTAGCGGGTACCAAGAGACCCAGTACTTC. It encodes CASRKPTKETSGYQETQYF.